This T cell receptor (beta chain) was captured in a study of T-cell reconstitution after alpha-beta-depleted transplantation in children. The CDR3 is 16 amino acids. The V and J ends lost 3 bases and 2 bases, in that order; junction bases with no gene match: 8. Using unique molecular identifiers, the investigators prepared the TCRbeta library. TCRdb redid the calling of the PCR reads with MiXCR, one entry per CDR3 protein. This table has hundreds of thousands of distinct CDR3 sequences, approximately 17% appearing once. The sequence was collected from a human donor who donated a stem cell graft to a child with acute myeloid leukemia. V usage is TRBV12-3 or TRBV12-4 and J usage is TRBJ2-5; 8 positions match TRBD1. The material was PBMCs from the stem cell graft donor, obtained from the stem cell graft. Here the CDR3 DNA reads TGTGCCAGCAGTTTTGGGGACAGGCAGCTACAAGAGACCCAGTACTTC. Translation gives CASSFGDRQLQETQYF.